Listed below are T cell receptor beta chains from one sample, sequenced in a study of T cell responses to AZD1222 COVID-19 vaccine. Data came from immunoSEQ multiplex PCR; TCRdb stores just in-frame clones and leaves some out. The sample includes under 150,000 clones, over 85% of them seen just once. The source material was peripheral blood, sampled on day 0 of AZD1222 vaccination. All receptors come from an adult in good health. Each CDR3 is given with its conserved first and last residue. A D gene is named only where the DNA matches it firmly. Clone size, where shown, is once, few, many, or a class for clones that have expanded.

D: TRBD1
size: .
V: TRBV2
J: TRBJ2-7
CDR3: CASSVWGQGPYEQYF
DNA: TGTGCCAGCAGCGTTTGGGGACAGGGTCCCTACGAGCAGTACTTC

D: .
size: .
V: TRBV5-1
J: TRBJ2-3
CDR3: CASTTQPSTDTQYF
DNA: TGCGCCAGCACCACCCAGCCTAGCACAGATACGCAGTATTTT

D: .
size: .
V: TRBV5-8
J: TRBJ1-4
CDR3: CASSSPPQVGDEKLFF
DNA: TGTGCCAGCAGCTCACCTCCCCAGGTGGGAGATGAAAAACTGTTTTTT

D: .
size: .
V: TRBV15
J: TRBJ1-3
CDR3: CATSREAPSGNTIYF
DNA: TGTGCCACCAGCAGAGAAGCACCCTCTGGAAACACCATATATTTT

D: .
size: once
V: TRBV6-5
J: TRBJ2-7
CDR3: CASSYSSSIGVYEQYF
DNA: TGTGCCAGCAGTTACTCTAGCTCCATTGGAGTCTACGAGCAGTACTTC

D: TRBD1
size: .
V: TRBV29-1
J: TRBJ2-3
CDR3: CSGHRGHTQYF
DNA: TGCAGCGGCCACAGGGGTCATACGCAGTATTTT

D: .
size: .
V: TRBV19
J: TRBJ1-6
CDR3: CASNFLDSPLHF
DNA: TGTGCCAGTAACTTTCTAGATTCACCCCTCCACTTT

D: .
size: .
V: TRBV28
J: TRBJ2-5
CDR3: CASSPGGAGRETQYF
DNA: TGTGCCAGCAGTCCAGGGGGGGCGGGGCGAGAGACCCAGTACTTC

D: .
size: .
V: TRBV2
J: TRBJ2-1
CDR3: CASSETYRNEQFF
DNA: TGTGCCAGCAGTGAGACCTACCGCAATGAGCAGTTCTTC

D: TRBD1
size: .
V: TRBV19
J: TRBJ1-6
CDR3: CASVGQGNSPLHF
DNA: TGTGCCAGTGTGGGACAGGGAAATTCACCCCTCCACTTT

D: TRBD2
size: .
V: TRBV9
J: TRBJ2-5
CDR3: CASSVTSGNQETQYF
DNA: TGTGCCAGCAGCGTGACTAGCGGAAACCAAGAGACCCAGTACTTC

D: .
size: .
V: TRBV19
J: TRBJ1-1
CDR3: CASSIVFSGSLEAFF
DNA: TGTGCCAGTAGTATAGTTTTCTCGGGATCCCTTGAAGCTTTCTTT

D: .
size: .
V: TRBV28
J: TRBJ1-5
CDR3: CASSLAGALWEPQHF
DNA: TGTGCCAGCAGTTTAGCCGGAGCACTCTGGGAACCCCAGCATTTT

D: .
size: once
V: TRBV5-1
J: TRBJ2-5
CDR3: CASSSEWGPETQYF
DNA: TGCGCCAGCAGCTCCGAGTGGGGTCCGGAGACCCAGTACTTC

D: .
size: .
V: TRBV27
J: TRBJ2-3
CDR3: CASSPTSQGVTQYF
DNA: TGTGCCAGCAGTCCCACATCTCAGGGAGTCACGCAGTATTTT

D: TRBD2
size: .
V: TRBV5-1
J: TRBJ2-1
CDR3: CASSLLAGGSNEQFF
DNA: TGCGCCAGCAGCTTGTTAGCGGGAGGGTCCAATGAGCAGTTCTTC

D: .
size: once
V: TRBV6-4
J: TRBJ1-5
CDR3: CASSAESNQPQHF
DNA: TGTGCCAGCAGTGCGGAGAGCAATCAGCCCCAGCATTTT

D: TRBD1
size: .
V: TRBV5-6
J: TRBJ2-3
CDR3: CASTPPSDRSNTDTQYF
DNA: TGTGCCAGCACCCCCCCCTCGGACAGGTCTAACACAGATACGCAGTATTTT

D: TRBD1
size: once
V: TRBV2
J: TRBJ1-5
CDR3: CASSTDRKSNQPQHF
DNA: TGTGCCAGCAGTACGGACAGGAAGAGCAATCAGCCCCAGCATTTT

D: .
size: .
V: TRBV11-2
J: TRBJ2-7
CDR3: CASSLAPRSEQYF
DNA: TGTGCCAGCAGCTTAGCTCCAAGGAGCGAGCAGTACTTC

D: .
size: .
V: TRBV7-9
J: TRBJ1-3
CDR3: CASSLDSSPSGNTIYF
DNA: TGTGCCAGCAGCCTCGACAGCTCCCCCTCTGGAAACACCATATATTTT

D: .
size: .
V: TRBV5-1
J: TRBJ1-2
CDR3: CASSLGPGKDYGYTF
DNA: TGCGCCAGCAGCTTGGGACCCGGGAAGGACTATGGCTACACCTTC

D: TRBD1
size: .
V: TRBV5-4
J: TRBJ1-2
CDR3: CASSQPGQYGYTF
DNA: TGTGCCAGCAGCCAACCGGGACAGTATGGCTACACCTTC

D: .
size: .
V: TRBV6-5
J: TRBJ1-5
CDR3: CASTRYNQPQHF
DNA: TGTGCCAGCACGCGATACAATCAGCCCCAGCATTTT

D: TRBD1
size: once
V: TRBV11-2
J: TRBJ1-1
CDR3: CASSRSGRGLDEAFF
DNA: TGTGCCAGCAGCCGCTCCGGCAGGGGGCTGGATGAAGCTTTCTTT

D: .
size: .
V: TRBV6-5
J: TRBJ2-1
CDR3: CASRTGGYEQFF
DNA: TGTGCCAGCAGAACCGGTGGGTATGAGCAGTTCTTC

D: TRBD1
size: few
V: TRBV20-1
J: TRBJ1-2
CDR3: CSARTGAGYTF
DNA: TGCAGTGCAAGGACAGGGGCTGGCTACACCTTC

D: TRBD1
size: few
V: TRBV9
J: TRBJ1-1
CDR3: CASTNRGNTEAFF
DNA: TGTGCCAGCACGAACAGGGGGAACACTGAAGCTTTCTTT

D: .
size: .
V: TRBV7-3
J: TRBJ2-3
CDR3: CASSLITSTDTQYF
DNA: TGTGCCAGCAGCTTAATTACTAGCACAGATACGCAGTATTTT

D: .
size: .
V: TRBV28
J: TRBJ2-3
CDR3: CASSSSDYTQYF
DNA: TGTGCCAGCAGTTCTAGTGATTATACGCAGTATTTT

D: TRBD1
size: .
V: TRBV3-1/TRBV3-2
J: TRBJ1-6
CDR3: CASSQAGGSPLHF
DNA: TGTGCCAGCAGCCAAGCAGGGGGGTCACCCCTCCACTTT

D: .
size: few
V: TRBV5-4
J: TRBJ2-3
CDR3: CASSFGTGSRQYF
DNA: TGTGCCAGCAGCTTTGGAACGGGATCGAGGCAGTATTTT

D: .
size: .
V: TRBV4-1
J: TRBJ2-3
CDR3: CASSQALGLGTDTQYF
DNA: TGCGCCAGCAGCCAAGCGTTAGGACTGGGCACAGATACGCAGTATTTT

D: TRBD2
size: .
V: TRBV7-9
J: TRBJ2-1
CDR3: CASSLGTSGNNEQFF
DNA: TGTGCCAGCAGCTTAGGGACTAGCGGGAACAATGAGCAGTTCTTC

D: .
size: .
V: TRBV30
J: TRBJ1-3
CDR3: CAWSVASSGSGNTIYF
DNA: TGTGCCTGGAGTGTAGCGTCTTCTGGCTCTGGAAACACCATATATTTT

D: .
size: .
V: TRBV30
J: TRBJ1-6
CDR3: CAWSVLWDANSPLHF
DNA: TGTGCCTGGAGTGTACTATGGGACGCGAATTCACCCCTCCACTTT